The T cell receptor beta chain under discussion was sequenced for a study of cytomegalovirus exposure and HLA in healthy donors. The CDR3 spans 15 residues. J lost 12 bases, V lost 1 base, and 14 bases had no gene match. Germline assignment: CDR1 MGHRA and CDR2 YSYEKL. Primers: 60 Vbeta forward and 13 Jbeta reverse. Data came from immunoSEQ multiplex PCR; TCRdb stores just in-frame clones and leaves some out. The sample lists about 160,000 clones, around 79% occurring once. This receptor was obtained from a human donor in good health. Sequencing was performed on PBMCs. The J gene is TRBJ1-1, the V gene TRBV4-1; 7 positions match TRBD1. The CDR3 DNA sequence: TGCGCCAGCAGCCAAGTCACTGCGAACCGACAGGGAACTTTCTTT. Protein: CASSQVTANRQGTFF.